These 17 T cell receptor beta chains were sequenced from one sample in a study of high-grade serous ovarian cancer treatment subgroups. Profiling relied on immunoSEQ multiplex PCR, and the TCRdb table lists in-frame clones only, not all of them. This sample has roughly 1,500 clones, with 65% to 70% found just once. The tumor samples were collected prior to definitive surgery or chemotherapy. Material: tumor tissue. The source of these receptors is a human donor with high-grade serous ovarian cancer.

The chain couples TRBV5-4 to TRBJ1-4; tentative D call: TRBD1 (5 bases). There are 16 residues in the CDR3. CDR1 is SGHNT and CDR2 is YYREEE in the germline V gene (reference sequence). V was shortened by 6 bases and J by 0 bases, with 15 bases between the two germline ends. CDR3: CASIRRDLATNEKLFF. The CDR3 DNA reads TGTGCCAGCATCCGACGGGACCTCGCAACTAATGAAAAACTGTTTTTT.

The CDR3 sequence is CAWSPGEETQYF. The CDR3 DNA reads TGTGCCTGGAGCCCCGGTGAAGAGACCCAGTACTTC. The V call is TRBV30, the J call TRBJ2-5; D is unclear. Deletions cut 3 bases from V and 3 bases from J, with 8 bases between. CDR1 is GTSNPN and CDR2 is SVGIG in the germline V gene (reference sequence). The CDR3 spans 12 residues.

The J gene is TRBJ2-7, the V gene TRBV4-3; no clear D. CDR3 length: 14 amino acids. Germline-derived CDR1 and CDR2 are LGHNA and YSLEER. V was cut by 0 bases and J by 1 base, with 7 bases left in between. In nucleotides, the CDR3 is TGCGCCAGCAGCCAAGATTTGGGGTCCTACGAGCAGTACTTC. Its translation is CASSQDLGSYEQYF.

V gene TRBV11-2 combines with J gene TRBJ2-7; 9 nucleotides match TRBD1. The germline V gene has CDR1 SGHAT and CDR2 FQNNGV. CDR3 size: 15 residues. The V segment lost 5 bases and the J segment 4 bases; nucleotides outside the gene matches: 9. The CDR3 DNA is TGTGCCAGCAGCCTAGGGACAGGGCGCATTTACGAGCAGTACTTC. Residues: CASSLGTGRIYEQYF.

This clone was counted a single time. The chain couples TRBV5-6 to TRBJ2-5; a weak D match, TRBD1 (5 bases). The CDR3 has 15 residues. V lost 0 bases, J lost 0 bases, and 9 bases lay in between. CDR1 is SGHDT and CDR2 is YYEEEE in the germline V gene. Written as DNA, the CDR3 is TGTGCCAGCAGCTTGGGGACAACCTACCAAGAGACCCAGTACTTC. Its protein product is CASSLGTTYQETQYF. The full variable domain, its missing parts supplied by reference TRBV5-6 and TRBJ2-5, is DAGVTQSPTHLIKTRGQQVTLRCSPKSGHDTVSWYQQALGQGPQFIFQYYEEEERQRGNFPDRFSGHQFPNYSSELNVNALLLGDSALYLCASSLGTTYQETQYFGPGTRLLVL.

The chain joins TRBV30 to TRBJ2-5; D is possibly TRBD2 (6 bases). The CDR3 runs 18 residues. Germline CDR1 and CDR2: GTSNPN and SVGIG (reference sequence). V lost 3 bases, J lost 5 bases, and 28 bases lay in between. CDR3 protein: CAWSRFYTSPENAETQYF. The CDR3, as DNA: TGTGCCTGGAGCAGGTTTTATACTAGCCCAGAAAACGCGGAGACCCAGTACTTC.

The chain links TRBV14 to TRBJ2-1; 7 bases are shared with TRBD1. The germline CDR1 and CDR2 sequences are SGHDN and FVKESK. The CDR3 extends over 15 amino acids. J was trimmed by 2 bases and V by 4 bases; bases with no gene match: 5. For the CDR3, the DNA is TGTGCCAGCAGCCGACAGGGCCTAACCTACAATGAGCAGTTCTTC. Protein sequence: CASSRQGLTYNEQFF.

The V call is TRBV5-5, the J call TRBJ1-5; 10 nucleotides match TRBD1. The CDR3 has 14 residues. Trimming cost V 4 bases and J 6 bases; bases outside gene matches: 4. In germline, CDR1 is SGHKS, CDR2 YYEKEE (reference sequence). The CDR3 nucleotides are TGTGCCAGCAGCGGGACAGGGGTTACTCAGCCCCAGCATTTT. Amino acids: CASSGTGVTQPQHF.

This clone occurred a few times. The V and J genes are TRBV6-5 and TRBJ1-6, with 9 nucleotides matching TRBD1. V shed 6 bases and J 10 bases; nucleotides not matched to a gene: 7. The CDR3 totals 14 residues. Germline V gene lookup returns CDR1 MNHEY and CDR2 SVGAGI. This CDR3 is CASRGGQGGSPLHF. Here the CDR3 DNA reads TGTGCCAGCAGGGGGGGACAGGGCGGATCACCCCTCCACTTT.

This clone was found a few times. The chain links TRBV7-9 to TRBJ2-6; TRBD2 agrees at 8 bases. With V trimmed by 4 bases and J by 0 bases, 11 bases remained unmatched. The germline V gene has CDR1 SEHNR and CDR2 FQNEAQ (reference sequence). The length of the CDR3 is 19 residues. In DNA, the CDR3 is TGTGCCAGCAGCTCGAGCGCCCTAGCGGGCATCTCTGGGGCCAACGTCCTGACTTTC. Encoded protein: CASSSSALAGISGANVLTF.

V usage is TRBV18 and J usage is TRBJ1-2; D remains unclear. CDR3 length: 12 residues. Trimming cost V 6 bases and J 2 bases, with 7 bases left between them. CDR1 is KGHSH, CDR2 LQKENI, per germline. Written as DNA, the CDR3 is TGTGCCAGCTCTTCCGGAAACTATGGCTACACCTTC. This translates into CASSSGNYGYTF.

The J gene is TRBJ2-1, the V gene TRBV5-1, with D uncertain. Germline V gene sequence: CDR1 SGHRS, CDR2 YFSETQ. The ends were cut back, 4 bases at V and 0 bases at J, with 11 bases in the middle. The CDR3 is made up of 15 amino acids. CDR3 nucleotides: TGCGCCAGCAGCGAGGACCAGAGCTCCTACAATGAGCAGTTCTTC. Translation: CASSEDQSSYNEQFF.

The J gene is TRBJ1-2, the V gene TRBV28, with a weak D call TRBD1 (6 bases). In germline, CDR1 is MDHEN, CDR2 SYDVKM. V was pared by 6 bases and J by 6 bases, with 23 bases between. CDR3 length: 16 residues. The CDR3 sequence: CASRNRQVIGLDGYTF. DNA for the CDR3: TGTGCCAGCAGAAATAGACAGGTGATAGGTCTTGATGGCTACACCTTC.

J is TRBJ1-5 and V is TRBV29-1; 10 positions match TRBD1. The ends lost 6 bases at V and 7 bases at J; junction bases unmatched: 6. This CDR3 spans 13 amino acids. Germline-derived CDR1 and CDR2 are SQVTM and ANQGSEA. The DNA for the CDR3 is TGCAGCGTCGGGACAGGGGATGGACAGCCCCAGCATTTT. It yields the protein CSVGTGDGQPQHF.

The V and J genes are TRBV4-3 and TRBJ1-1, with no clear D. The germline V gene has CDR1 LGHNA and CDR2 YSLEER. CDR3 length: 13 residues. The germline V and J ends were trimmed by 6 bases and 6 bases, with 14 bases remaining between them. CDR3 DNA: TGCGCCAGCAGTAACAGTGGCGTAGCTGAAGCTTTCTTT. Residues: CASSNSGVAEAFF.

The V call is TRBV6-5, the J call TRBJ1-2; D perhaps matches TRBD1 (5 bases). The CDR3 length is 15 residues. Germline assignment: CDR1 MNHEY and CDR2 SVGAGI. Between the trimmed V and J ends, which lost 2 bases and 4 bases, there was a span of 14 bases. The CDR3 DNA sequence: TGTGCCAGCAGTTACGGTGTCGGGGCCACCTATGGCTACACCTTC. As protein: CASSYGVGATYGYTF.

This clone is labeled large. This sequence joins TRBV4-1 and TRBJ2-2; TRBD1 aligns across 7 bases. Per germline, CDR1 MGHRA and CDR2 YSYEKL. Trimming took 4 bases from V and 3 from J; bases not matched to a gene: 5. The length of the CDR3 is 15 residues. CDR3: CASSPRQGHTGELFF. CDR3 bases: TGCGCCAGCAGCCCCAGACAGGGCCACACCGGGGAGCTGTTTTTT.